These 23 T cell receptor beta chains came from one sample sequenced in a study of T-cell reconstitution after alpha-beta-depleted transplantation in children. Construction of the TCRbeta library involved unique molecular identifiers. Via MiXCR, TCRdb re-called the PCR reads, giving one row per CDR3 protein. The sample carries about 600,000 distinct CDR3 sequences, 8% to 11% recorded once. Sequences were derived from PBMCs from the stem cell graft donor, sampled from the stem cell graft. The receptors were gathered from a human donor who donated a stem cell graft to a child with acute myeloid leukemia.

The rearrangement uses TRBV30 and TRBJ1-3; D perhaps matches TRBD1 (6 bases). V lost 1 base to trimming and J lost 1 base, with 8 bases between them. The germline CDR1 and CDR2 sequences are GTSNPN and SVGIG (reference sequence). CDR3 size: 14 residues. The CDR3 region is CAWSGGTSGNTIYF. For the CDR3, the DNA is TGTGCCTGGAGTGGCGGGACATCTGGAAACACCATATATTTT.

This clonotype was seen at least ten times. This CDR3 is CATETSGRAPDTQYF. The CDR3 bases are TGTGCCACCGAGACTAGCGGGAGGGCACCAGATACGCAGTATTTT. This chain uses TRBV10-3 with TRBJ2-3; TRBD2 matches 14 bases. CDR3 length equals 15 residues. Germline CDR1 reads ENHRY; CDR2 reads SYGVKD. Trimming removed 10 bases from V and 4 bases from J; junction bases left unmatched: 7.

The chain uses TRBV7-9 and TRBJ1-5, with TRBD1 matching 8 bases. Unmatched junction bases numbered 6, after V lost 5 bases and J lost 3 bases. This CDR3 comprises 15 residues. CDR1 is SEHNR, CDR2 FQNEAQ, per germline (reference sequence). The CDR3 nucleotides read TGTGCCAGCAGCCCAGGACAGGGCCCCAATCAGCCCCAGCATTTT. This encodes CASSPGQGPNQPQHF.

The chain has TRBV5-1 and TRBJ2-3, with TRBD1 identical over 11 bases. CDR3 length: 17 amino acids. Trimming took 3 bases from V and 4 from J; bases not matched to a gene: 10. Germline assignment: CDR1 SGHRS and CDR2 YFSETQ. CDR3 loop: CASSWKDRGLLADTQYF. The CDR3 DNA reads TGCGCCAGCAGCTGGAAGGACAGGGGGCTTCTTGCAGATACGCAGTATTTT.

This clonotype occurred many times. CDR3 sequence (DNA): TGTGCCAGCAGTTTATCCCCTGGGGGCTACGAGCAGTACTTC. Its translation is CASSLSPGGYEQYF. The chain is built from TRBV27 and TRBJ2-7; the D call may be TRBD1 or TRBD2 (5 bases each). Germline V gene sequence: CDR1 MNHEY, CDR2 SMNVEV (reference sequence). This CDR3 has 14 amino acids. Trimming pared 0 bases from V and 3 bases from J, leaving 9 bases between.

This clonotype was detected only a few times. This chain links TRBV27 with TRBJ2-1; unclear D gene. Trimming removed 7 bases at V and 6 bases at J, with 19 bases between. The CDR3 totals 15 residues. Germline CDR1 and CDR2: MNHEY and SMNVEV (reference sequence). In DNA, the CDR3 is TGTGCCAGCACTACCATTCTCTCGGGCGGCAATGAGCAGTTCTTC. Encoded protein: CASTTILSGGNEQFF.

This clonotype has more than one count but fewer than ten. The chain carries TRBV28 and TRBJ1-2, with D perhaps TRBD1 (5 bases). This CDR3 has 14 residues. Looked up from germline, CDR1 is MDHEN and CDR2 is SYDVKM. V was trimmed by 5 bases and J by 7 bases, leaving 17 bases between them. The CDR3 here is CASSGSIPGVGYTF. The CDR3 DNA reads TGTGCCAGCAGTGGTAGCATACCGGGGGTTGGCTACACCTTC.

The V gene is TRBV5-1, the J gene TRBJ2-5; a possible D gene is TRBD2 (5 bases). The CDR3 sequence is 16 residues long. The V and J ends lost 0 bases and 2 bases respectively, with 14 bases between them. Germline CDR1 is SGHRS and CDR2 is YFSETQ. The CDR3 region is CASSLAGGKPQETQYF. CDR3 bases: TGCGCCAGCAGCTTGGCCGGAGGTAAACCTCAAGAGACCCAGTACTTC.

A few counts support this clonotype. The rearrangement joins TRBV2 to TRBJ2-1; the match to TRBD2 covers 8 bases. The germline CDR1 and CDR2 sequences are SNHLY and FYNNEI. With V trimmed by 4 bases and J by 9 bases, 8 bases remained unmatched. The CDR3 is 14 amino acids. The CDR3 protein is CASSVPGRAGEQFF. CDR3 bases: TGTGCCAGCAGTGTCCCCGGGAGGGCGGGTGAGCAGTTCTTC.

This clonotype was recorded many times. The rearrangement links TRBV27 to TRBJ1-2, with 7 bases identical to TRBD1. Germline V gene data show CDR1 as MNHEY and CDR2 as SMNVEV (reference sequence). The trim removed 5 bases at V and 4 bases at J, leaving 4 bases unmatched. This CDR3 region has 13 residues. DNA for the CDR3: TGTGCCAGCAGTCCCCGACAGGGCTATGGCTACACCTTC. It yields the protein CASSPRQGYGYTF.

This clonotype was counted only a few times. This rearrangement joins TRBV12-3 or TRBV12-4 to TRBJ2-2; possibly TRBD1 or TRBD2 for D (5 bases each). This CDR3 contains 16 residues. V lost 3 bases and J 4 bases, leaving 15 bases between the germline ends. CDR3 coding DNA: TGTGCCAGCAGTTTTGGGGGAGTGGGCTTCACCGGGGAGCTGTTTTTT. This encodes CASSFGGVGFTGELFF.

This chain uses TRBV7-3 with TRBJ2-1, with D unclear. The germline V gene has CDR1 SGHTA and CDR2 FQGTGA. This CDR3 is 13 amino acids long. V lost 5 bases and J lost 10, with 15 bases in between. The CDR3 reads CASSPLPVREQFF. CDR3 in DNA: TGTGCCAGCAGCCCCCTTCCGGTTCGGGAGCAGTTCTTC.

This clonotype was picked up a small number of times. This sequence joins TRBV12-3 or TRBV12-4 and TRBJ2-2; D is unclear. Trimming removed 8 bases at V and 4 bases at J, with 11 bases between. The CDR3 extends over 13 amino acids. CDR3 sequence: CASGPLGTGELFF. Written as DNA, the CDR3 is TGTGCCAGCGGACCGTTGGGCACCGGGGAGCTGTTTTTT.

The gene calls are TRBV29-1 and TRBJ2-5, with 12 nucleotides matching TRBD1. The germline V gene has CDR1 SQVTM and CDR2 ANQGSEA. This CDR3 has 14 amino acids. The V segment lost 5 bases and the J segment 5 bases; nucleotides outside the gene matches: 6. The CDR3 is CSVKGTGGIETQYF. CDR3 DNA: TGCAGCGTTAAAGGGACAGGGGGCATCGAGACCCAGTACTTC.

The gene calls are TRBV6-5 and TRBJ2-2, with D perhaps matching TRBD1 or TRBD2 (6 bases each). Between the trimmed V and J ends, which lost 6 bases and 6 bases, there was a span of 11 bases. This CDR3 comprises 13 residues. From germline, CDR1 is MNHEY and CDR2 SVGAGI. The CDR3 loop reads CASRTGAPGELFF. The CDR3 DNA is TGTGCCAGCAGAACGGGGGCCCCCGGGGAGCTGTTTTTT.

This clonotype was seen at least ten times. The V gene is TRBV10-3, the J gene TRBJ2-3; D is undetermined. CDR3 size: 14 residues. Trimming left V 6 bases short and J 3 bases short, with 13 bases between. Per the germline V gene, CDR1 is ENHRY and CDR2 is SYGVKD. The CDR3 loop is CAISLLGLTDTQYF. DNA of the CDR3: TGTGCCATCAGCCTTCTAGGGCTGACAGATACGCAGTATTTT.

The chain carries TRBV20-1 and TRBJ1-5, with TRBD1 as a possible D gene (5 bases). V was pared by 4 bases and J by 2 bases, with 15 bases between. CDR3 size: 15 residues. Germline CDR1 and CDR2: DFQATT and SNEGSKA (reference sequence). The CDR3, as DNA: TGCAGTGCTACGGCCGGGACCCCTCGCAATCAGCCCCAGCATTTT. This codes for CSATAGTPRNQPQHF.

This clonotype was seen at least ten times. The gene calls are TRBV20-1 and TRBJ2-3; D is unresolved. The ends were cut back, 6 bases at V and 7 bases at J, with 11 bases in the middle. CDR1 DFQATT and CDR2 SNEGSKA come from the germline V gene (reference sequence). There are 11 residues in the CDR3. The CDR3 sequence is CSAPSVNTQYF. In DNA form, the CDR3 reads TGCAGTGCCCCTTCCGTAAATACGCAGTATTTT.

This clonotype has a handful of counts. This chain links TRBV20-1 with TRBJ2-5, with 7 bases fitting TRBD2. Germline-derived CDR1 and CDR2 are DFQATT and SNEGSKA (reference sequence). The trim removed 2 bases at V and 6 bases at J, leaving 6 bases unmatched. The CDR3 totals 13 residues. The chain's CDR3 is CSARSVGLQTQYF. The CDR3 bases are TGCAGTGCTAGAAGTGTGGGACTACAGACCCAGTACTTC.

The table lists this clonotype with many counts. This sequence joins TRBV12-3 or TRBV12-4 and TRBJ2-1; no clear D. V was clipped by 5 bases and J by 0 bases, with 8 bases between them. This CDR3 comprises 14 residues. The CDR3 DNA is TGTGCCAGCAGTAACTCGGGCTCCTACAATGAGCAGTTCTTC. Protein sequence: CASSNSGSYNEQFF.

This clonotype showed up just a few times. The rearrangement uses TRBV25-1 and TRBJ2-7; possible D gene TRBD2, 5 bases. The CDR3 runs to 14 residues. Per the germline V gene, CDR1 is MGHDK and CDR2 is SYGVNS. V was shortened by 1 base and J by 2 bases, with 9 bases between the two germline ends. The CDR3 nucleotides are TGTGCCAGCAGTGAATCCCAGCGGACCTACGAGCAGTACTTC. Protein: CASSESQRTYEQYF.

A few counts support this clonotype. V is TRBV4-2 and J is TRBJ2-1; tentative D call: TRBD2 (5 bases). The CDR3 spans 18 residues. Trimming cost V 5 bases and J 0 bases, with 20 bases left between them. Germline V gene lookup returns CDR1 LGHNA and CDR2 YNFKEQ. CDR3 protein: CASSEVADYANSYNEQFF. As DNA, the CDR3 is TGTGCCAGCAGCGAGGTCGCAGACTATGCTAACTCCTACAATGAGCAGTTCTTC.

The chain recombines TRBV4-2 with TRBJ2-2; 7 bases fit TRBD1. CDR1 and CDR2 from the germline V gene are LGHNA and YNFKEQ. The CDR3 loop spans 17 amino acids. The junction had 11 bases not matched to a gene; V was cut back by 4 bases and J by 3 bases. The CDR3 sequence is CASSLTSGQAHTGELFF. CDR3 DNA sequence: TGTGCCAGCAGCCTCACGTCCGGACAGGCGCACACCGGGGAGCTGTTTTTT.